This T cell receptor (beta chain) came from a study of response to subunit inactivated influenza vaccine. Turning to this clonotype: Its specificity is unknown.

TCRdb independently ran MiXCR on the RT-PCR reads; one entry per CDR3 protein. This table has 500,000 to 600,000 distinct CDR3 sequences, about an eighth appearing once. Overall study results and limits: Few new T cells, the authors suggested, are recruited by each seasonal influenza vaccination.

Germline-derived CDR1 and CDR2 are MNHEY and SVGAGI. V gave up 0 bases and J gave up 6 bases; unmatched junction bases: 5. The CDR3 extends over 15 amino acids. V usage is TRBV6-5 and J usage is TRBJ2-4; 7 bases map to TRBD1. The receptor comes from a man aged 45 to 65 who received an inactivated influenza vaccine. Sequenced here: PBMCs from blood, sampled about 6 weeks after vaccination. The CDR3 nucleotides are TGTGCCAGCAGTTACTCGGGGAACAGGGGAAACATTCAGTACTTC. Its translation: CASSYSGNRGNIQYF.